This entry concerns a single T cell receptor beta chain. Its antigen remains unknown. This CDR3 comprises 15 residues. Trimming removed 1 base from V and 4 bases from J; junction bases left unmatched: 5. Germline V gene sequence: CDR1 MGHRA, CDR2 YSYEKL. Some clones are missing from TCRdb's copy, which holds only in-frame ones; the method was immunoSEQ multiplex PCR. The sample holds more than 50,000 clones, about 70% seen once. Each of the patients experienced relapse following autologous stem cell transplantation, and their brentuximab vedotin exposure differed. This entry is derived from a study of PD-1 blockade in classical Hodgkin lymphoma. Study-wide points: Similar baseline diversity was found in complete responders and newly diagnosed patients. Undefined causes, possibly disease activity or prior therapy, underlie the repertoire differences.

The receptor was derived from a human donor with classical Hodgkin lymphoma. The sample here was peripheral blood mononuclear cells (PBMCs), taken before the second cycle of nivolumab. The chain joins TRBV4-1 to TRBJ1-2; TRBD1 matches 8 bases. The CDR3, as DNA: TGCGCCAGCAGCCAAGGGACCGGGACAGGCTATGGCTACACCTTC. It translates to CASSQGTGTGYGYTF.